This TCR beta chain was captured by sequencing in a study of cytomegalovirus exposure and HLA in healthy donors. General study points: Because they were indistinguishable, some V segments, including TRBV6-2 and TRBV6-3, were excluded.

Healthy bone marrow donors made up the donors. With 60 Vbeta and 13 Jbeta primers, the PCR was carried out. The protocol was immunoSEQ multiplex PCR, while the TCRdb copy is restricted to in-frame clones and leaves out a portion. The profile shows approximately 150,000 clones, 81% of them singletons. A remark on this clone: The target antigen is unknown.

CDR1 MNHEY and CDR2 SVGAGI come from the germline V gene. V was pared by 6 bases and J by 2 bases, with 11 bases between. The CDR3 length is 14 residues. Specimen: PBMCs. The chain combines TRBV6-5 with TRBJ2-1; D possibly corresponds to TRBD2 (6 bases). This TCR was recovered from a man aged 45 to 65 in good health and CMV-seropositive. The CDR3 region has the DNA TGTGCCAGCAGCCTGGGGACTCCCTACAATGAGCAGTTCTTC. It specifies CASSLGTPYNEQFF.